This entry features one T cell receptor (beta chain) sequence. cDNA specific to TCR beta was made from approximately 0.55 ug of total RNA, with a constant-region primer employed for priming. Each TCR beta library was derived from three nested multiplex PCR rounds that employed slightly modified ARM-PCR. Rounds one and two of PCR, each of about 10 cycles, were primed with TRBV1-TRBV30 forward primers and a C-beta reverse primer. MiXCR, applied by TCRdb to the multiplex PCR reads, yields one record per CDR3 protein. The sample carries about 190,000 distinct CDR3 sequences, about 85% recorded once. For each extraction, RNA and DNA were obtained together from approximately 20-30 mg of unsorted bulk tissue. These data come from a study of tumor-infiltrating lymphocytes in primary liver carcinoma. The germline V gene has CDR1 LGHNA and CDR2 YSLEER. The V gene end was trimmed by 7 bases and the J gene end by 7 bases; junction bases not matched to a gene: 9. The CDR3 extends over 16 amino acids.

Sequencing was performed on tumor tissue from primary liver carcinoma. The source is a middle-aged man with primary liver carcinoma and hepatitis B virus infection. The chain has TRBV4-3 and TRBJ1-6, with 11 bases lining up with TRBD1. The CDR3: CASISWDRGKNSPLHF. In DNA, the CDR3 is TGCGCCAGCATCTCCTGGGACAGGGGGAAGAATTCACCCCTCCACTTT.